One sample yielded the 27 T cell receptor beta chains listed below, sequenced in a study of identical twins. TCRdb processed the 5' RACE reads anew with MiXCR; each CDR3 protein has one entry. The repertoire has some 710,000 distinct CDR3 sequences, approximately 6.1% of them found once; the top ten carry roughly 1.6%. The sample comprised naive T cells sorted from blood. These receptors came from a man aged 18 to 30 in good health.

This clonotype was counted at least ten times. The chain joins TRBV11-2 to TRBJ2-1; TRBD2 matches at 11 bases. With 3 bases clipped from V and 7 bases from J, the junction kept 11 bases outside the gene matches. CDR1 SGHAT and CDR2 FQNNGV come from the germline V gene. The CDR3 spans 17 residues. This CDR3 is CASSFMGTSGRTNEQFF. CDR3 nucleotide sequence: TGTGCCAGCAGCTTCATGGGAACTAGCGGGAGAACGAATGAGCAGTTCTTC. Using reference TRBV11-2 and TRBJ2-1 for the parts outside the CDR3, the full variable domain is EAGVAQSPRYKIIEKRQSVAFWCNPISGHATLYWYQQILGQGPKLLIQFQNNGVVDDSQLPKDRFSAERLKGVDSTLKIQPAKLEDSAVYLCASSFMGTSGRTNEQFFGPGTRLTVL.

The V and J genes are TRBV7-9 and TRBJ1-4, with TRBD1 matching 7 bases. The junction had 5 bases not matched to a gene; V was cut back by 2 bases and J by 14 bases. CDR1 SEHNR and CDR2 FQNEAQ come from the germline V gene (reference sequence). This CDR3 is built from 12 residues. In DNA form, the CDR3 reads TGTGCCAGCAGCTTACAGGGGGATCAGCTGTTTTTT. It codes for CASSLQGDQLFF.

This clonotype was picked up many times. The chain uses TRBV4-1 and TRBJ2-5; TRBD2 agrees at 7 bases. The V segment lost 3 bases and the J segment 5 bases; nucleotides outside the gene matches: 15. This CDR3 is built from 17 residues. Germline V gene data show CDR1 as MGHRA and CDR2 as YSYEKL. CDR3 DNA sequence: TGCGCCAGCAGCCACCCGCTGGGCGGGAGAAGAACGGAGACCCAGTACTTC. Translating it yields CASSHPLGGRRTETQYF.

There are a few counts of this clonotype. The rearrangement links TRBV14 to TRBJ2-7; unclear D gene. V shed 4 bases and J shed 3 bases, with 10 bases lying between them. The CDR3 totals 13 residues. Germline V CDR1 and CDR2: SGHDN, FVKESK. The CDR3 here is CASSRAAYYEQYF. CDR3 nucleotide sequence: TGTGCCAGCAGCCGTGCAGCCTACTACGAGCAGTACTTC.

This clonotype was detected only a few times. The J gene is TRBJ2-7, the V gene TRBV7-9; D is perhaps TRBD1 or TRBD2 (7 bases each). The CDR3 has 15 amino acids. The germline gives CDR1 SEHNR, CDR2 FQNEAQ (reference sequence). V lost 2 bases to trimming and J lost 2 bases, with 13 bases between them. As DNA, the CDR3 is TGTGCCAGCAGCTTATTTCAGGGGGGGACCTACGAGCAGTACTTC. Translating it yields CASSLFQGGTYEQYF.

This clonotype has more than one count but fewer than ten. This rearrangement joins TRBV11-3 to TRBJ2-1, with D maybe TRBD2 (7 bases). In germline, CDR1 is SGHNT, CDR2 YENEEA. The CDR3 totals 14 residues. V was cut by 10 bases and J by 7 bases, with 20 bases left in between. CDR3 sequence (DNA): TGTGCCACGGACGAGGGGGGGATTGCGAATGAGCAGTTCTTC. It yields the protein CATDEGGIANEQFF.

There are many counts of this clonotype. This chain uses TRBV21-1 with TRBJ1-3. TRBV21-1 is described as a pseudogene. CDR3 size: 15 residues. CDR3 in amino acids: CASSFHRSSGNTIYF. CDR3 DNA sequence: TGTGCCAGCAGCTTTCACAGAAGCTCTGGAAACACCATATATTTT.

There are many counts of this clonotype. V and J are TRBV15 and TRBJ1-2, with D unresolved. The V gene lost 5 bases and the J gene lost 8 bases, with 15 bases spanning the gap. Per the germline V gene, CDR1 is LNHNV and CDR2 is YYDKDF (reference sequence). The CDR3 totals 13 residues. The CDR3 loop is CATSSEPTAGYTF. In DNA, the CDR3 is TGTGCCACCAGCTCAGAACCGACGGCGGGCTACACCTTC. The full variable domain, in which reference TRBV15 and TRBJ1-2 provide the parts outside the CDR3, is DAMVIQNPRYQVTQFGKPVTLSCSQTLNHNVMYWYQQKSSQAPKLLFHYYDKDFNNEADTPDNFQSRRPNTSFCFLDIRSPGLGDTAMYLCATSSEPTAGYTFGSGTRLTVV.

This clonotype was detected ten times or more. An end of the junction differs from the germline gene, which may be a read error. The chain carries TRBV12-3 or TRBV12-4 and TRBJ2-1; 12 bases map to TRBD2. CDR3 size: 16 residues. CDR3 protein: CASSLAGGPRSNEQFF. CDR3 DNA: TGTGCCAGCAGTCTAGCGGGAGGGCCCCGGTCCAATGAGCAGTTCTTC.

A few counts support this clonotype. The chain combines TRBV15 with TRBJ1-1; D is perhaps TRBD1 (5 bases). V dropped 5 bases and J dropped 1 base, with 17 bases sitting between them. Germline-derived CDR1 and CDR2 are LNHNV and YYDKDF (reference sequence). The CDR3 consists of 16 residues. The CDR3 DNA sequence: TGTGCCACCAGCGCCGGGGGACTGGTCCGGAACACTGAAGCTTTCTTT. Residues: CATSAGGLVRNTEAFF.

This clonotype was seen at least ten times. The chain has TRBV12-3 or TRBV12-4 and TRBJ2-2; D possibly matches TRBD1 or TRBD2 (5 bases each). The CDR3 is 13 amino acids. V was shortened by 3 bases and J by 7 bases, with 9 bases between the two germline ends. The CDR3 DNA reads as TGTGCCAGCAGTTTCCGTGGGGGCGGGGAGCTGTTTTTT. Translated, it gives CASSFRGGGELFF.

This clonotype was seen repeatedly, ten times or more. One end of the junction varies from germline; a read error may be responsible. The chain has TRBV7-2 and TRBJ2-5; D is perhaps TRBD1 or TRBD2 (5 bases each). The CDR3 is 15 residues long. Germline-derived CDR1 and CDR2 are SGHTA and FQGNSA. In nucleotides, the CDR3 is TGTGCCAGCAGCACAAACCCCGGGACCCAAGCGACCCAGTACTTC. This sequence encodes CASSTNPGTQATQYF.

This clonotype was recorded a few times. V gene TRBV5-1 combines with J gene TRBJ2-1, with D perhaps being TRBD1 or TRBD2 (5 bases each). CDR3 length: 15 amino acids. V was shortened by 4 bases and J by 1 base, with 12 bases between the two germline ends. Germline V gives CDR1 SGHRS, CDR2 YFSETQ. This CDR3 is CASSPGPGSYNEQFF. The CDR3 DNA reads as TGCGCCAGCAGCCCGGGACCCGGGTCCTACAATGAGCAGTTCTTC.

The V and J genes are TRBV5-8 and TRBJ2-1; TRBD2 matches 10 bases. Germline V gene sequence: CDR1 SGHTS, CDR2 YDEGEE. The CDR3 consists of 16 residues. V gave up 5 bases and J gave up 9 bases; unmatched junction bases: 14. The CDR3 here is CASSPRPSGRGSEQFF. For the CDR3, the DNA is TGTGCCAGCAGTCCCCGACCTAGCGGGAGAGGCAGTGAGCAGTTCTTC. Together with reference TRBV5-8 and TRBJ2-1, the CDR3 gives the full variable domain: EAGVTQSPTHLIKTRGQQATLRCSPISGHTSVYWYQQALGLGLQFLLWYDEGEERNRGNFPPRFSGRQFPNYSSELNVNALELEDSALYLCASSPRPSGRGSEQFFGPGTRLTVL.

This clonotype was observed many times. The chain couples TRBV20-1 to TRBJ2-1, with TRBD2 identical over 8 bases. J was trimmed by 3 bases and V by 0 bases; bases with no gene match: 7. Germline V gives CDR1 DFQATT, CDR2 SNEGSKA (reference sequence). The CDR3 loop spans 16 amino acids. This CDR3 is CSARDPSGRDYNEQFF. The CDR3 nucleotides read TGCAGTGCTAGAGACCCGAGCGGGAGAGACTACAATGAGCAGTTCTTC.

This clonotype occurred a few times. The rearrangement joins TRBV18 to TRBJ1-1, with D perhaps TRBD1 (5 bases). Germline CDR1 and CDR2: KGHSH and LQKENI. This CDR3 contains 15 residues. V was clipped by 3 bases and J by 0 bases, with 11 bases between them. CDR3 region: CASSPRDEMNTEAFF. The CDR3 DNA reads as TGTGCCAGCTCACCCCGGGACGAGATGAACACTGAAGCTTTCTTT.

The chain uses TRBV12-3 or TRBV12-4 and TRBJ1-2, with 9 bases lining up with TRBD1. The CDR3 is 17 amino acids. The V gene end was trimmed by 6 bases and the J gene end by 7 bases; junction bases not matched to a gene: 18. This CDR3 is CASRLAGGTGGRRGYTF. CDR3 bases: TGTGCCAGCAGACTAGCGGGGGGAACAGGGGGCCGGCGTGGCTACACCTTC.

This clonotype was detected once. The chain carries TRBV6-6 and TRBJ2-7; maybe TRBD1 (6 bases). The germline V and J ends were trimmed by 10 bases and 6 bases, with 19 bases remaining between them. In germline, CDR1 is MNHNY, CDR2 SVGAGI (reference sequence). The CDR3 contains 13 residues. The CDR3, as DNA: TGTGCCACCGGGACCGGGACATGGGGCGAGCAGTACGTC. Its translation is CATGTGTWGEQYV.

Many counts were recorded for this clonotype. The chain joins TRBV20-1 to TRBJ2-5; 14 bases agree with TRBD2. The junction had 6 bases not matched to a gene; V was cut back by 4 bases and J by 2 bases. This CDR3 is built from 16 residues. Germline CDR1 DFQATT, CDR2 SNEGSKA (reference sequence). The CDR3 here is CSATRLAGGLQETQYF. The CDR3 DNA sequence: TGCAGTGCTACTCGACTAGCGGGAGGGTTGCAAGAGACCCAGTACTTC.

This clonotype has at least ten counts. The genes are TRBV4-3 and TRBJ2-2; 8 nucleotides line up with TRBD2. The CDR3 totals 17 residues. Germline trimming cut 0 bases from V and 7 bases from J; bases unmatched to any gene: 10. Germline CDR1 reads LGHNA; CDR2 reads YSLEER. CDR3 in DNA: TGCGCCAGCAGCCAAGATGGCCGAGCGGGAGATGTCGGGGAGCTGTTTTTT. This codes for CASSQDGRAGDVGELFF.

This clonotype was detected many times. The chain employs TRBV4-1 and TRBJ2-3; 8 bases align to TRBD2. Germline V gene lookup returns CDR1 MGHRA and CDR2 YSYEKL. The CDR3 is made up of 16 amino acids. V lost 4 bases and J lost 4; bases outside the gene matches: 10. The CDR3 sequence is CASSPLSGGPSDTQYF. CDR3 sequence (DNA): TGCGCCAGCAGCCCTCTGTCGGGAGGGCCCTCAGATACGCAGTATTTT.

This clonotype was seen ten or more times. The rearrangement joins TRBV12-3 or TRBV12-4 to TRBJ2-7; unclear D gene. V shed 5 bases and J shed 5 bases, with 13 bases lying between them. This CDR3 is built from 13 residues. This CDR3 reads CASSRSWLDEQYV. The CDR3 DNA reads TGTGCCAGCAGTCGCTCGTGGCTCGACGAGCAGTACGTC.

This clonotype turned up a few times. The rearrangement uses TRBV20-1 and TRBJ2-2; TRBD1 matches at 8 bases. V was clipped by 4 bases and J by 2 bases; unmatched bases: 3. The CDR3 loop spans 14 amino acids. In germline, CDR1 is DFQATT, CDR2 SNEGSKA (reference sequence). The CDR3 DNA follows: TGCAGTGCTAAGGGACAGGAAAACACCGGGGAGCTGTTTTTT. Its translation is CSAKGQENTGELFF.

This rearrangement joins TRBV6-2 or TRBV6-3 to TRBJ1-1, with D possibly TRBD1 on 6 matching bases. The V gene lost 3 bases and the J gene lost 3 bases, with 14 bases spanning the gap. The germline V gene encodes CDR1 MNHEY and CDR2 SVGEGT. The CDR3 has 15 amino acids. This chain's CDR3 is CASSYSGGLDTEAFF. CDR3 in DNA: TGTGCCAGCAGTTATTCTGGGGGCCTGGACACTGAAGCTTTCTTT.

Many counts were recorded for this clonotype. The chain joins TRBV6-1 to TRBJ1-2; no definite D call. CDR3 size: 16 residues. Between the trimmed V and J ends, which lost 7 bases and 4 bases, there was a span of 22 bases. Germline V gene sequence: CDR1 MNHNS, CDR2 SASEGT. This chain's CDR3 is CASKPFLDRLGYGYTF. Here the CDR3 DNA reads TGTGCCAGCAAGCCCTTTTTGGACCGGCTGGGCTATGGCTACACCTTC.

In this sample, this clonotype turned up many times. V is TRBV12-3 or TRBV12-4 and J is TRBJ2-2; tentative D call: TRBD1 (5 bases). This CDR3 has 18 amino acids. V was trimmed by 3 bases and J by 4 bases, leaving 21 bases between them. The CDR3 nucleotides are TGTGCCAGCAGTTTTATCCCAGGACAACCAGACCTCACCGGGGAGCTGTTTTTT. It translates to CASSFIPGQPDLTGELFF.

This clonotype was recorded at least ten times. The chain couples TRBV6-1 to TRBJ1-5; 8 positions agree with TRBD1. CDR3 size: 13 residues. After removal of 6 bases from V and 7 bases from J, the junction contained 5 bases not matched to a gene. CDR1 MNHNS and CDR2 SASEGT come from the germline V gene. The CDR3 spells CASSTGDRQPQHF. Written as DNA, the CDR3 is TGTGCCAGCAGCACAGGGGACAGGCAGCCCCAGCATTTT.